The 9 T cell receptor beta chains listed next were all sequenced from one sample in a study of siplizumab effects on memory and regulatory T cells (dated by TCRdb to the late 2010s). Library construction relied on the immunoSEQ multiplex PCR assay. TCRdb retrieved this table from immuneACCESS and kept in-frame rearrangements only. Not all clones are present; in checked studies, unresolved V genes account for under half, and no reason is known for the remainder. A total of about 100,000 clones appear in this sample, approximately 94% of them only once. The ten largest clonotypes hold roughly 1.3% of the sample. The sequencing input was non-Treg CD4+ T cells sorted from blood. The cell subset or site label here, explained by the study, means: FACS-sorted unstimulated CD4+ non-regulatory T cells. These receptors came from a human donor in good health.

V gene TRBV5-1 combines with J gene TRBJ2-7; D tentatively fits TRBD1 or TRBD2 (6 bases each). The CDR3 length is 16 residues. V lost 0 bases and J lost 4, with 17 bases in between. Germline CDR1 and CDR2: SGHRS and YFSETQ. CDR3 sequence (DNA): TGCGCCAGCAGCTTGGGGTCTGGGGGGCCAGGTTACGAGCAGTACTTC. It is translated as CASSLGSGGPGYEQYF.

This chain links TRBV7-2 with TRBJ1-2; 7 bases are shared with TRBD1. The CDR3 totals 15 residues. Germline CDR1 and CDR2: SGHTA and FQGNSA. V dropped 1 base and J dropped 7; count of bases not matched to a gene: 9. The CDR3 protein is CASSLVQGGSSGYTF. The CDR3 DNA follows: TGTGCCAGCAGCTTAGTGCAGGGGGGATCCTCTGGCTACACCTTC. Filled out from reference TRBV7-2 and TRBJ1-2, the complete variable domain reads GAGVSQSPSNKVTEKGKDVELRCDPISGHTALYWYRQSLGQGLEFLIYFQGNSAPDKSGLPSDRFSAERTGGSVSTLTIQRTQQEDSAVYLCASSLVQGGSSGYTFGSGTRLTVV.

CDR3 loop: CASSQPGQGVGTQYF. DNA for the CDR3: TGCGCCAGCAGCCAACCGGGACAGGGGGTGGGTACGCAGTATTTT. This chain connects TRBV4-1 to TRBJ2-3; 11 positions match TRBD1. The CDR3 runs 15 residues. Trimming took 2 bases from V and 8 from J; bases not matched to a gene: 6. Germline lookup yields CDR1 MGHRA and CDR2 YSYEKL.

The V call is TRBV6-6, the J call TRBJ2-6, with D maybe TRBD1 (5 bases). CDR3 length equals 16 residues. Germline lookup yields CDR1 MNHNY and CDR2 SVGAGI (reference sequence). V was clipped by 5 bases and J by 0 bases, with 11 bases between them. The CDR3, as DNA: TGTGCCAGCAGTGGCAGGGTCGGCTCTGGGGCCAACGTCCTGACTTTC. Amino acids: CASSGRVGSGANVLTF.

The J gene is TRBJ2-4, the V gene TRBV4-1; no reliable D call. Trimming cost V 0 bases and J 6 bases, with 9 bases left between them. Germline lookup yields CDR1 MGHRA and CDR2 YSYEKL. There are 14 residues in the CDR3. CDR3: CASSQEPALNIQYF. DNA for the CDR3: TGCGCCAGCAGCCAAGAGCCGGCTCTAAACATTCAGTACTTC.

This chain connects TRBV18 to TRBJ1-1; no definite D call. The germline V gene has CDR1 KGHSH and CDR2 LQKENI. The CDR3 is 14 residues long. Trimming shortened V by 2 bases and J by 2 bases, and 9 bases separated the two germline ends. CDR3 region: CASSPVRENTEAFF. The CDR3 nucleotides are TGTGCCAGCTCACCAGTCCGGGAAAACACTGAAGCTTTCTTT.

Only one count was recorded for this clone. The chain carries TRBV7-2 and TRBJ2-7; D remains ambiguous. The CDR3 totals 14 residues. Germline loops: CDR1 SGHTA, CDR2 FQGNSA. The V gene lost 4 bases and the J gene lost 4 bases, with 14 bases spanning the gap. The chain's CDR3 is CASSSSLVLYEQYF. The CDR3 region has the DNA TGTGCCAGCAGCTCCAGCTTAGTTTTATACGAGCAGTACTTC.

The chain recombines TRBV7-3 with TRBJ2-3; possible D gene TRBD1, 6 bases. Per the germline V gene, CDR1 is SGHTA and CDR2 is FQGTGA. The CDR3 runs 16 residues. The ends were cut back, 5 bases at V and 0 bases at J, with 15 bases in the middle. The CDR3, as DNA: TGTGCCAGCAGCCTAGCAGGGGTCCGTAGCACAGATACGCAGTATTTT. Translation: CASSLAGVRSTDTQYF.

The chain links TRBV4-1 to TRBJ2-3; possible D gene TRBD1, 5 bases. The CDR3 covers 12 residues. Deletions cut 0 bases from V and 10 bases from J, with 8 bases between. Germline CDR1 MGHRA, CDR2 YSYEKL. CDR3 nucleotides: TGCGCCAGCAGCCAAGAAACAGGCCCGCAGTATTTT. As protein: CASSQETGPQYF.